This TCR beta chain was sequenced in a study of T-cell reconstitution after alpha-beta-depleted transplantation in children. This clonotype showed up many times. Germline CDR1 SEHNR, CDR2 FQNEAQ (reference sequence). Trimming shortened V by 5 bases and J by 5 bases, and 12 bases separated the two germline ends. The CDR3 covers 14 residues. Researchers prepared the TCRbeta library using unique molecular identifiers, the study reports. A single record per CDR3 protein comes from TCRdb applying MiXCR to the PCR reads. The sample holds around 96,000 distinct CDR3 sequences; 12% are singletons and the top ten take approximately 13%.

Sequenced material: PBMCs from the stem cell graft donor, taken from the stem cell graft. The chain joins TRBV7-9 to TRBJ1-4, with TRBD1 as a possible D gene (5 bases). The receptor comes from a human donor who donated a stem cell graft to a child with inherited bone marrow failure. CDR3 sequence (DNA): TGTGCCAGCAGCCGAGGGACGGCAAATGAAAAACTGTTTTTT. This gives the protein CASSRGTANEKLFF.